This T cell receptor (beta chain) derives from a study of blood T cell repertoires in COVID-19. Whole-study context: Collection of acute and convalescent COVID-19 samples took place in the United States, Italy and Spain. Sample material is recorded as cDNA or gDNA derived from T cells, B-cell-depleted T cells, or PBMCs.

Original processing notes: From reference gene primer amplification, estimates of nucleated cell counts were derived. Only in-frame clones appear in the TCRdb table, and some are missing; sequencing was by immunoSEQ multiplex PCR. For V, J and clone size, that table is used; D and trimming come from the DNA. The sample has around 250,000 clones; 88% are singletons. CDR3 length: 13 residues. CDR1 SGHTS and CDR2 YDEGEE come from the germline V gene. Trimming removed 1 base from V and 0 bases from J, with 5 bases in between. The sample taken for sequencing was peripheral blood. This rearrangement joins TRBV5-8 to TRBJ2-7; no definite D call. This TCR derives from a human donor in a cohort sampled during active COVID-19. CDR3 protein: CASSLSHSYEQYF. CDR3 nucleotide sequence: TGTGCCAGCAGCTTGTCACACTCCTACGAGCAGTACTTC.